This record covers a single TCR beta chain. This receptor's antigen is unknown. No clone much larger than this one lies a single base away; base qualities are absent. This specimen includes other DNA sequences encoding the same CDR3. The data belong to a study of cytomegalovirus exposure and HLA in healthy donors (dated by TCRdb to about 2017). About the investigation overall: According to an earlier analysis of a few hundred of the donors, some 180 million T cells yielded some 110 million unique TCR beta sequences and about 300 Gb of sequence data. Donor age, sex, ethnicity and CMV serostatus were collected together with the repertoire data. Approximately 310 gigabases of sequencing data and 91 million or so unique TCR sequences made up an early release that covered nearly 650 HLA-typed donors. The later analysis used no new phenotypic data to find candidate immune exposures, relying instead on TCR beta sequences and their occurrence across donors. Four to six DR-DQ haplotypes were handled as single units for association and clustering, since linkage in the cohort was strong. Using immunosequencing, the study profiled T cell repertoires from about 620 subjects and related those repertoires to cytomegalovirus serostatus. Both class I and class II loci were covered by HLA typing, at four-digit resolution. Every repertoire in the discovery cohort had been generated on one and the same sequencing platform. To decide whether each TCR beta V gene segment behaved as functional or pseudogenic, an earlier analysis of 587 of the donors relied on high-throughput TCR beta sequencing. To predict cytomegalovirus infection status, the study combined high-throughput TCR immunosequencing, statistical association of individual TCRs with disease status, and machine learning. A later analysis re-examined previously published TCR beta repertoires from more than 550 donors and added high-resolution HLA genotyping to investigate patterns of TCR occurrence. In addition to the first cohort of approximately 650 subjects, a separate validation cohort of over 90 different subjects was used. The number of typed donors differed by locus: roughly 620-640 for A, B, C, DRB1 and DQB1; approximately 540 for DQA1; 606 for DPA1; and roughly 470 for DPB1. The genetic ancestry cluster associated with self-reported Caucasian donors included about 81% of the roughly 380 genotyped donors. The study aimed to test whether signatures of past pathogen exposure could be identified by cataloging public T cell receptors. A later genetic analysis used genome-wide SNP genotypes for 398 of the 666 donors, treating that subset as a discovery cohort. Across 398 genotyped donors of the cohort, an average of about 240,000 unique TCR beta nucleotide sequences per donor were sequenced, and roughly 20% of those sequences were non-productive.

Library preparation was by the immunoSEQ multiplex PCR assay. A mixture of 60 forward primers for TCR Vbeta segments and 13 reverse primers for TCR Jbeta segments was used in the multiplex PCR. The CDR3 region of rearranged TCR beta genes was amplified from genomic DNA with a multiplex PCR assay. The amplified TCR beta libraries were sequenced on the Illumina HiSeq System as 87-base-pair reads. Processing in the source paper ran as follows. In a later analysis, tens of millions of unique TCR beta chains were counted across the roughly 610 repertoires, and approximately 9.9 million of these chains were shared by at least two donors. Raw reads were error-corrected and collapsed into unique sequences with a nearest-neighbor algorithm that merged closely related sequences to remove PCR and sequencing errors. CDR3 sequences were aligned to IMGT reference sequences to assign V, D and J gene segments. Each retained sequence needed at least a six-nucleotide match to both a V gene segment and a J gene segment. Rearrangements were classified as productive when the CDR3 lacked stop codons and remained in frame with V and J, and all other rearrangements were classified as non-productive. Following IMGT convention, CDR3 was defined as the stretch from the second conserved V-encoded cysteine up to the conserved J-encoded phenylalanine. The earlier analysis of 500 to 750 of the donors excluded any sequence lacking an unambiguous match to a single V gene segment. An earlier analysis of fewer than 750 of the donors classified V segments as functional when productive rearrangements were above 56.7% and as segregating when the standard deviation between donors was above 5%. To diagnose cytomegalovirus status from the catalog of TCR beta chain sequences, a statistical classification framework was built. In a later analysis, V and J genes were assigned by comparing TCR nucleotide sequences against IMGT/GENE-DB human TR gene sequences. The TCRdist pipeline was used in a later analysis to assign CDR3 sequences and most-parsimonious VDJ recombination scenarios. In a later analysis, each TCR beta chain was defined by its CDR3 amino acid sequence together with its V-gene family, and reads lacking a unique V-gene family were excluded. A later analysis removed 500 to 600 highly shared, low-generation-probability nucleotide sequences to deal with suspected cross-contamination and a sequencing artifact. A later analysis calculated a clonal expansion index for each public chain from normalized within-repertoire ranks of inferred template counts. In a later analysis, generation probabilities were computed with a VDJ recombination model fitted to out-of-frame rearrangements, and the resulting probabilities were checked against IGoR. A later analysis scored TCR-TCR, TCR-HLA and TCR-CMV co-occurrence with hypergeometric tests, applying a repertoire-size bias correction to TCR pairs. A later analysis estimated false discovery rates by permuting HLA or CMV assignments 20 times. In a later analysis, co-occurring TCRs were grouped using DBSCAN, and TCRdist sequence similarity was added for clustering within HLA-allele-positive subsets. Repertoires with fewer than 30,000 or more than 120,000 public chains were left out of co-occurrence clustering, as were five repertoires with anomalous nucleotide sharing. As stored in TCRdb, this immuneACCESS dataset retains in-frame rearrangements with V and J assigned. A fraction of the clones does not appear; measured against another copy, unresolved V genes explain less than half of the discrepancy, and the remainder lacks a known reason. The V and J calls and the clone size are those of that table, but D and trimming were determined from the DNA. The sample table contains around 100,000 clones; only one count was recorded for roughly 71% of them. Approximately 10% of the sample lies in the top ten.

For CDR1 and CDR2, the germline V gene lists SQVTM and ANQGSEA. From the cysteine through the phenylalanine, the CDR3 covers 12 amino acids. Only the CDR3 DNA stays, 36 bases, in frame from base 1. The junction shows trimming of 3 bases on V and 8 bases on J, plus 13 bases between the germline ends. The paper's findings and limits, for the study overall: In a later genetic analysis, a missense DCLRE1C variant was associated with V-gene and J-gene trimming of TCR beta chains, and the association was replicated in an independent cohort. In vitro tests confirmed that a few of the cytomegalovirus-associated TCR beta chains recognize cytomegalovirus antigens. Several of the top co-occurrence clusters appeared to be linked to parvovirus B19, influenza, CMV and Epstein-Barr virus, according to a later analysis. The presence/absence analyses assumed that sequencing depth was roughly uniform across donors, and that assumption may not be true. Specific HLA alleles were associated with 16,951 TCR beta sequences at a false discovery rate of 0.05 in a later analysis. In a later analysis, the rate of TCR association differed among HLA loci, with DRB1 alleles having the most associated TCRs and HLA-C alleles having the fewest. Linkage disequilibrium might explain the correlated functional status among segregating V segments, but an unknown experimental factor could not be ruled out. The only immune exposure information available for the cohort was CMV serostatus. Some IMGT-functional V segments, including TRBV6-2 and TRBV6-3, could not be told apart with the 87-base-pair reads, so those segments were excluded. In an earlier analysis of around 500 of the donors, most TCR beta V segments appeared in productive rearrangements about 87% or about 30% of the time, broadly matching IMGT annotations. Most TCR sequences were observed very rarely across donors, whereas some public TCRs were present in many individuals. Assigning TCR associations to individual alleles was difficult when HLA alleles, especially DR and DQ, strongly co-occurred. The sequencing pipeline was judged likely to have produced a cluster of highly shared sequence variants as a technical artifact. The study listed 150 to 200 TCR beta chains as associated with cytomegalovirus. The authors suggested that the approach could potentially be extended to other disease states and immunological phenotypes. A further reported finding was that TCR beta sequences accurately predicted the HLA-A and HLA-B alleles for most subjects in the first cohort. Because HLA typing was unavailable for some donors at each locus, only the typed subset was used in association tests. In a later analysis, HLA-associated TCR beta chains were found to be more clonally expanded and to have lower generation probabilities than equally common non-associated chains. Cytomegalovirus status was reported to be diagnosed by the classifier with high specificity and sensitivity in both the original and validation cohorts. Because counts were too low, roughly 18 rarely observed V segments, including chromosome 9 orphons, were left out of the earlier analysis of 500 to 650 of the donors. According to a later analysis, most CMV-associated TCR beta chains appeared to be HLA-restricted, and the HLA associations seemed to be driven largely by CMV exposure. Compared with the approximately 710-donor mean, donors in an Asian-associated ancestry cluster had fewer N-insertions in productive TCRs, according to a later genetic analysis. In this cohort, only TCR beta chains were sequenced, and detectable features were limited by the absence of alpha or paired-chain data.

The cohort was made up of 500 to 850 healthy bone marrow donors. All cohort members were sampled while nominally healthy, although unrecorded immune exposures were likely present. The donor was CMV seropositive and was included in the group of 250 to 300 seropositive cohort members. A peripheral blood sample was provided by each donor, and peripheral blood mononuclear cells were used for TCR beta sequencing. The Qiagen DNeasy Blood Extraction Kit was used to extract genomic DNA from the blood cell samples. The sequence was obtained from a middle-aged man in good health and CMV-seropositive. Sequencing was carried out using PBMCs. Rearrangement joined TRBV29-1 to TRBJ1-2; a tentative D call is TRBD1 (6 bases match). The CDR3 protein: CSVEGGGEGYTF. The DNA sequence is as follows: TGCAGCGTTGAGGGAGGGGGAGAGGGCTACACCTTC.